The 27 T cell receptor beta chains reported below all come from one sample, sequenced in a study of PD-1 blockade in classical Hodgkin lymphoma. Time point denoted: cycle 4 day 1 (C4D1), after around six weeks of nivolumab. Relapse was seen in all patients after autologous stem cell transplantation, and brentuximab vedotin exposure was variable. The study purified CD4+ T cells from thawed PBMCs using magnetic negative selection. Generated by immunoSEQ multiplex PCR, the TCRdb table keeps only in-frame clones and is missing some. Of about 22,000 clones in the sample, 72% were seen once. The sequences come from CD4+ T cells from blood, collected before the fourth cycle of nivolumab. The receptors here all came from a human donor with classical Hodgkin lymphoma.

The rearrangement links TRBV5-1 to TRBJ1-2, with a possible D match to TRBD1 (5 bases). The germline V gene has CDR1 SGHRS and CDR2 YFSETQ. Trimming pared 2 bases from V and 0 bases from J, leaving 11 bases between. The CDR3 consists of 15 residues. CDR3 coding DNA: TGCGCCAGCAGCTTCGACGCAGGGTCTAACTATGGCTACACCTTC. Its protein is CASSFDAGSNYGYTF.

The V gene is TRBV5-4, the J gene TRBJ1-2; 8 bases line up with TRBD1. The CDR3 extends over 15 amino acids. J gave up 4 bases and V 5 bases, and 10 bases lay outside the gene matches. The germline V gene encodes CDR1 SGHNT and CDR2 YYREEE (reference sequence). Here the CDR3 DNA reads TGTGCCAGCAGAAATGCGGGGACAGGAAGCTATGGCTACACCTTC. Encoded protein: CASRNAGTGSYGYTF.

This rearrangement joins TRBV7-2 to TRBJ2-7; possible D gene TRBD2, 5 bases. The CDR3 is 13 residues long. Trimming removed 1 base from V and 4 bases from J, with 8 bases in between. Looked up from germline, CDR1 is SGHTA and CDR2 is FQGNSA. The CDR3 DNA sequence: TGTGCCAGCAGCTTAGTGGACTCGTACGAGCAGTACTTC. It codes for CASSLVDSYEQYF.

This sequence joins TRBV6-5 and TRBJ2-1; 7 bases fit TRBD2. Trimming cost V 2 bases and J 1 base; bases outside gene matches: 2. The germline gives CDR1 MNHEY, CDR2 SVGAGI. The CDR3 consists of 15 residues. The CDR3 region is CASSYSGVSYNEQFF. The CDR3 DNA sequence: TGTGCCAGCAGTTACAGCGGGGTATCCTACAATGAGCAGTTCTTC.

V usage is TRBV5-4 and J usage is TRBJ2-1; D is possibly TRBD2 (6 bases). V lost 3 bases and J lost 6, with 10 bases in between. From germline, CDR1 is SGHNT and CDR2 YYREEE (reference sequence). The CDR3 covers 13 residues. The CDR3 sequence is CASSSGGFNEQFF. The CDR3 DNA reads TGTGCCAGCAGCTCCGGGGGTTTCAATGAGCAGTTCTTC.

This clone was seen a few times. The chain uses TRBV10-1 and TRBJ2-3; D is possibly TRBD2 (6 bases). The V gene lost 2 bases and the J gene lost 7 bases, with 10 bases spanning the gap. CDR3 length equals 13 residues. CDR1 is WNHNN and CDR2 is SYGVQD in the germline V gene (reference sequence). CDR3: CASSERAGNTQYF. In nucleotides, the CDR3 is TGCGCCAGCAGTGAGCGGGCGGGGAATACGCAGTATTTT.

This CDR3 reads CASRLVVTGELFF. CDR3 nucleotides: TGTGCCAGTAGATTAGTAGTCACCGGGGAGCTGTTTTTT. The V call is TRBV19, the J call TRBJ2-2; no clear D. The V gene's germline CDR1 is LNHDA and CDR2 SQIVND (reference sequence). This CDR3 contains 13 residues. Trimming left V 6 bases short and J 4 bases short, with 9 bases between.

V gene TRBV29-1 combines with J gene TRBJ2-7, with D hard to call. CDR1 SQVTM and CDR2 ANQGSEA come from the germline V gene. Trimming stripped 4 bases from V and 3 bases from J, with 10 bases between. This CDR3 is 12 amino acids long. This CDR3 reads CSVVSRSYEQYF. The CDR3 region has the DNA TGCAGCGTTGTCAGTCGGAGCTACGAGCAGTACTTC.

This clone was observed a few times. The rearrangement joins TRBV5-4 to TRBJ2-7, with 8 bases fitting TRBD2. This CDR3 is 13 amino acids long. CDR1 and CDR2 (germline): SGHNT, YYREEE (reference sequence). V trimming: 1 base; J trimming: 6 bases; junction bases outside the gene matches: 3. CDR3 region: CASSLIAGTEQYF. CDR3 nucleotide sequence: TGTGCCAGCAGCTTGATAGCGGGGACCGAGCAGTACTTC.

This clone appeared once. The J gene is TRBJ2-7, the V gene TRBV11-2; 8 bases map to TRBD1. J lost 1 base, V lost 5 bases, and 7 bases had no gene match. The CDR3 has 15 residues. Per the germline V gene, CDR1 is SGHAT and CDR2 is FQNNGV. Here the CDR3 DNA reads TGTGCCAGCAGCCGAACCCGGGACAGGTCCTACGAGCAGTACTTC. Encoded protein: CASSRTRDRSYEQYF.

V usage is TRBV5-4 and J usage is TRBJ2-5; 9 bases align to TRBD1. Germline V gene lookup returns CDR1 SGHNT and CDR2 YYREEE (reference sequence). The CDR3 totals 17 residues. Trimming at V came to 0 bases and at J to 2 bases, leaving 8 bases not matched to a gene. For the CDR3, the DNA is TGTGCCAGCAGCTTGGCCAGACAGGGGGTAAGGCAAGAGACCCAGTACTTC. Residues: CASSLARQGVRQETQYF. The full variable domain, its missing parts supplied by reference TRBV5-4 and TRBJ2-5, is ETGVTQSPTHLIKTRGQQVTLRCSSQSGHNTVSWYQQALGQGPQFIFQYYREEENGRGNFPPRFSGLQFPNYSSELNVNALELDDSALYLCASSLARQGVRQETQYFGPGTRLLVL.

The CDR3 region has the DNA TGTGCCAGCAGTGGACGACTAGCGGATTACACAGATACGCAGTATTTT. This gives the protein CASSGRLADYTDTQYF. The J gene is TRBJ2-3, the V gene TRBV28; 9 positions agree with TRBD2. The CDR3 contains 16 residues. CDR1 and CDR2 (germline): MDHEN, SYDVKM. Trimming cost V 5 bases and J 2 bases; bases outside gene matches: 8.

This chain links TRBV5-6 with TRBJ2-7; TRBD1 matches at 7 bases. Germline assignment: CDR1 SGHDT and CDR2 YYEEEE. The CDR3 has 15 residues. Trimming at V came to 4 bases and at J to 2 bases, leaving 9 bases not matched to a gene. The CDR3 coding sequence is TGTGCCAGCAGCGTGGGACAGTCGGCCGCCTACGAGCAGTACTTC. Translation: CASSVGQSAAYEQYF.

The chain recombines TRBV7-2 with TRBJ1-5, with 8 bases aligning to TRBD1. CDR3 length: 16 residues. Germline CDR1 and CDR2: SGHTA and FQGNSA. Germline trimming cut 1 base from V and 4 bases from J; bases unmatched to any gene: 6. The CDR3: CASSLDRQGMNQPQHF. The CDR3 DNA sequence: TGTGCCAGCAGCTTAGATAGACAGGGGATGAATCAGCCCCAGCATTTT.

The CDR3 DNA is TGTGCCAGCAGCGCAAACCCAGAAAGCACAGATACGCAGTATTTT. Protein product: CASSANPESTDTQYF. This rearrangement joins TRBV9 to TRBJ2-3; no reliable D call. Per the germline V gene, CDR1 is SGDLS and CDR2 is YYNGEE. The CDR3 is made up of 15 amino acids. Trimming cost V 3 bases and J 0 bases, with 11 bases left between them.

The chain couples TRBV6-1 to TRBJ2-7; D is unclear. Trimming left V 0 bases short and J 3 bases short, with 9 bases between. Germline V gene lookup returns CDR1 MNHNS and CDR2 SASEGT. There are 14 residues in the CDR3. The CDR3 sequence: CASSEARQVYEQYF. The CDR3 bases are TGTGCCAGCAGTGAAGCGCGACAAGTCTACGAGCAGTACTTC.

This chain links TRBV19 with TRBJ1-5; a weak D match, TRBD1 (6 bases). The germline CDR1 and CDR2 sequences are LNHDA and SQIVND (reference sequence). The V end was cut by 5 bases, the J end by 1 base, with 12 bases between. This CDR3 has 15 amino acids. CDR3 nucleotides: TGTGCCAGTAGTTTAGGGGGAGGAAGCAATCAGCCCCAGCATTTT. Translating it yields CASSLGGGSNQPQHF. Complete variable domain (other parts from reference TRBV19 and TRBJ1-5): DGGITQSPKYLFRKEGQNVTLSCEQNLNHDAMYWYRQDPGQGLRLIYYSQIVNDFQKGDIAEGYSVSREKKESFPLTVTSAQKNPTAFYLCASSLGGGSNQPQHFGDGTRLSIL.

This chain uses TRBV7-9 with TRBJ1-5; perhaps TRBD1 as D (5 bases). The ends were cut back, 5 bases at V and 4 bases at J, with 15 bases in the middle. This CDR3 has 15 residues. Germline-derived CDR1 and CDR2 are SEHNR and FQNEAQ (reference sequence). CDR3 bases: TGTGCCAGCAGCCTAGGGGCAGGACGAAATCAGCCCCAGCATTTT. Protein product: CASSLGAGRNQPQHF.

The chain couples TRBV5-1 to TRBJ1-1; maybe TRBD1 (5 bases). This CDR3 comprises 14 residues. The germline V and J ends were trimmed by 4 bases and 2 bases, with 12 bases remaining between them. CDR1 and CDR2 from the germline V gene are SGHRS and YFSETQ. In DNA form, the CDR3 reads TGCGCCAGCAGCCCGACAGTTTCAAACACTGAAGCTTTCTTT. This encodes CASSPTVSNTEAFF.

The chain is built from TRBV19 and TRBJ1-5; D may be TRBD1 (6 bases). The CDR3 has 15 amino acids. Germline CDR1 reads LNHDA; CDR2 reads SQIVND (reference sequence). V was cut by 4 bases and J by 7 bases, with 17 bases left in between. CDR3: CASSRSRGAEQPQHF. The CDR3 DNA reads TGTGCCAGTAGTAGATCAAGGGGGGCAGAACAGCCCCAGCATTTT.

V usage is TRBV11-2 and J usage is TRBJ2-7, with 9 positions matching TRBD1. Trimming at V came to 5 bases and at J to 5 bases, leaving 4 bases not matched to a gene. This CDR3 is 13 amino acids long. The V gene's germline CDR1 is SGHAT and CDR2 FQNNGV. The CDR3 loop reads CASSRDRAHEQYF. For the CDR3, the DNA is TGTGCCAGCAGCCGGGACAGGGCCCACGAGCAGTACTTC.

The J gene is TRBJ1-1, the V gene TRBV19, with TRBD1 identical over 7 bases. This CDR3 is 13 amino acids long. Germline V gives CDR1 LNHDA, CDR2 SQIVND (reference sequence). J lost 4 bases, V lost 5 bases, and 4 bases had no gene match. CDR3 in amino acids: CASSDPGGTEAFF. DNA of the CDR3: TGTGCCAGTAGTGACCCAGGGGGCACTGAAGCTTTCTTT.

The chain uses TRBV7-2 and TRBJ2-3, with 8 positions matching TRBD1. Germline assignment: CDR1 SGHTA and CDR2 FQGNSA. CDR3 length: 19 amino acids. The junction had 15 bases not matched to a gene; V was cut back by 2 bases and J by 2 bases. CDR3 sequence: CASSLRGRGQPTPTDTQYF. The CDR3 DNA reads TGTGCCAGCAGCTTAAGGGGCAGGGGGCAGCCCACACCCACAGATACGCAGTATTTT.

The chain has TRBV11-2 and TRBJ2-1; either TRBD1 or TRBD2 may supply D (6 bases each). Germline V gives CDR1 SGHAT, CDR2 FQNNGV. The CDR3 is made up of 16 amino acids. The V gene lost 5 bases and the J gene lost 7 bases, with 21 bases spanning the gap. The CDR3 sequence: CASSTDAGGRGNEQFF. CDR3 DNA: TGTGCCAGCAGCACCGATGCCGGGGGCCGCGGGAATGAGCAGTTCTTC.

This chain links TRBV4-3 with TRBJ2-7, with D unclear. Trimming removed 0 bases from V and 1 base from J, with 10 bases in between. The germline CDR1 and CDR2 sequences are LGHNA and YSLEER. This CDR3 comprises 15 residues. The CDR3 sequence is CASSQDWRESYEQYF. In DNA form, the CDR3 reads TGCGCCAGCAGCCAAGATTGGAGAGAGTCCTACGAGCAGTACTTC.

This clone was observed a handful of times. V gene TRBV29-1 combines with J gene TRBJ1-2; D perhaps matches TRBD1 (5 bases). Germline V lookup: CDR1 SQVTM, CDR2 ANQGSEA. The V and J ends lost 7 bases and 2 bases respectively, with 11 bases between them. This CDR3 region has 12 residues. The CDR3 is CSGLQGNYGYTF. The CDR3 DNA reads as TGCAGCGGACTCCAGGGAAACTATGGCTACACCTTC.

The chain combines TRBV29-1 with TRBJ2-5, with D possibly TRBD1 on 6 matching bases. The CDR3 loop spans 13 amino acids. Trimming removed 4 bases at V and 4 bases at J, with 13 bases between. In germline, CDR1 is SQVTM, CDR2 ANQGSEA. The CDR3: CSVGLTGGETQYF. The DNA of the CDR3 is TGCAGCGTTGGATTGACAGGAGGAGAGACCCAGTACTTC.